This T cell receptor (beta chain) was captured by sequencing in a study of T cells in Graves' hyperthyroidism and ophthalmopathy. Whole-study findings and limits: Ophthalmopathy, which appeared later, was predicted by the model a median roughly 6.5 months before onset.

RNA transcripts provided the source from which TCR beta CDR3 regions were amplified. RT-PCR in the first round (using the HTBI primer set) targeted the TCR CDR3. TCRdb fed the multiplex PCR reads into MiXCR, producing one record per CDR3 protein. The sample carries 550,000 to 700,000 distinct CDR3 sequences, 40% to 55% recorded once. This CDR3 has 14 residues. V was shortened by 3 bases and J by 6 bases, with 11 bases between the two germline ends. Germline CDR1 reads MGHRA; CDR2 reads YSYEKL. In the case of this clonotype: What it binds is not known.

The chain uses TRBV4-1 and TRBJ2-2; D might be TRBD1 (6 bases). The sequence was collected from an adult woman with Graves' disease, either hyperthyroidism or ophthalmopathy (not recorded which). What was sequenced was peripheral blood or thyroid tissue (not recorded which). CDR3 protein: CASSHYRVAGELFF. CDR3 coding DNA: TGCGCCAGCAGCCACTACAGGGTGGCCGGGGAGCTGTTTTTT.